This entry lists 25 T cell receptor beta chains sequenced from one sample in a study of CXCR3-negative and CXCR3-positive naive CD8 T cells (dated by TCRdb to between 2019 and 2020). Their target antigens are unknown. Sequencer: NextSeq 550. The Human TCR Profiling Kit (MiLaboratory) was used to make UMI-labeled 5' RACE TRB cDNA libraries. After the reads were reprocessed by TCRdb, one entry was made per CDR3 protein sequence, with no DNA. The sample table holds more than 5,000 distinct CDR3 sequences. The top ten clones comprise less than 2% of the sample. Beyond this particular receptor, the publication reports: TRB CDR3s from CXCR3-positive naive cells showed higher hydrophobicity (lower Kidera factor 4), lower energy, and higher strength and volume indices than CXCR3-negative naive cells.

The material sequenced was naive CXCR3+ CD8+ T cells from blood. This sample's cell subset or site label indicates: CD45RO-CCR7+CD27+CD95- naive CD8+ T cells expressing CXCR3 (TNR3+). The receptors stem from a human donor in good health. Some clones in this sample may be carry-over from other donors' samples.

This clonotype ranks as medium-sized (0.01 to 0.1%) in terms of frequency. The J gene is TRBJ2-5, the V gene TRBV29-1. This CDR3 has 14 amino acids. The germline gives CDR1 SQVTM, CDR2 ANQGSEA. CDR3 sequence reads: CSVPSMPYQETQYF.

Considering frequency, this clonotype is medium-sized. The chain carries TRBV21-1 and TRBJ2-3; TCRdb's assignment of TRBD2 cannot be checked, as there is no DNA. TRBV21-1 is annotated as a pseudogene. The CDR3 contains 17 residues. The CDR3 reads CASSCQGLAGETDTQYF.

The chain carries TRBV9 and TRBJ2-2. Germline V gene sequence: CDR1 SGDLS, CDR2 YYNGEE. CDR3 length: 13 amino acids. CDR3 sequence: CASSVNGPRELFF.

This clonotype counts as medium-sized by frequency. This rearrangement joins TRBV25-1 to TRBJ2-6. Germline CDR1 MGHDK, CDR2 SYGVNS. The CDR3 is made up of 17 amino acids. This chain's CDR3 is CASSDTRRISGANVLTF. The variable domain in full, with the rest retrieved from reference TRBV25-1 and TRBJ2-6, is EADIYQTPRYLVIGTGKKITLECSQTMGHDKMYWYQQDPGMELHLIHYSYGVNSTEKGDLSSESTVSRIRTEHFPLTLESARPSHTSQYLCASSDTRRISGANVLTFGAGSRLTVL.

Measured by frequency, this clonotype is medium-sized. This chain joins TRBV5-1 and TRBJ2-1; checking the TCRdb D call of TRBD2 is not possible without DNA. Germline V gives CDR1 SGHRS, CDR2 YFSETQ. This CDR3 is built from 16 residues. The CDR3 protein is CASSFSSGATYNEQFF.

The CDR3 loop reads CASSPGGAISYEQYF. The rearrangement links TRBV9 to TRBJ2-7; TCRdb's D gene call, TRBD1, goes unchecked for lack of DNA. CDR1 and CDR2 from the germline V gene are SGDLS and YYNGEE. The CDR3 runs to 15 residues.

The V and J genes are TRBV29-1 and TRBJ2-1; without DNA, the TCRdb call of TRBD1 cannot be checked. Per germline, CDR1 SQVTM and CDR2 ANQGSEA. This CDR3 has 15 amino acids. The CDR3 sequence is CSVEKEDTSYNEQFF.

By frequency, this clonotype is medium-sized. This rearrangement joins TRBV6-5 to TRBJ2-7; the D call from TCRdb, TRBD2, cannot be confirmed without DNA. The CDR3 loop spans 12 amino acids. CDR1 and CDR2 from the germline V gene are MNHEY and SVGAGI. The CDR3 reads CATRTSGYEQYF.

CDR3 loop: CSVEGTDLGAETQYF. This sequence joins TRBV29-1 and TRBJ2-5; the TCRdb call, TRBD2, lacks DNA for checking. The length of the CDR3 is 15 residues. Germline CDR1 and CDR2: SQVTM and ANQGSEA.

This rearrangement joins TRBV20-1 to TRBJ2-3; TCRdb reports TRBD1, a call that lacks DNA to check it against. The CDR3 has 13 residues. Germline CDR1 and CDR2: DFQATT and SNEGSKA (reference sequence). The CDR3 protein is CSAGVRNTDTQYF.

V usage is TRBV7-7 and J usage is TRBJ2-5. This CDR3 comprises 15 residues. Germline CDR1 reads SSHAT; CDR2 reads FNYEAQ (reference sequence). The CDR3 is CASSLFRVSGETQYF.

The rearrangement uses TRBV12-5 and TRBJ2-5; absent DNA, TCRdb's TRBD2 call cannot be checked. CDR3 length equals 17 residues. CDR1 and CDR2 (germline): LGHNT, FRNRAP. The CDR3 is CASGLPAGGPFQETQYF.

V gene TRBV18 combines with J gene TRBJ1-2. The length of the CDR3 is 13 residues. Germline V gene sequence: CDR1 KGHSH, CDR2 LQKENI. The chain's CDR3 is CASSLGEVDGYTF.

Its frequency marks this clonotype as medium-sized (0.01 to 0.1%). This chain uses TRBV5-1 with TRBJ2-7; TCRdb's assignment of TRBD1 cannot be checked, as there is no DNA. Germline V gives CDR1 SGHRS, CDR2 YFSETQ. The CDR3 contains 15 residues. CDR3: CASSSGDFQGYEQYF. Drawing the rest from reference TRBV5-1 and TRBJ2-7, the complete variable domain is KAGVTQTPRYLIKTRGQQVTLSCSPISGHRSVSWYQQTPGQGLQFLFEYFSETQRNKGNFPGRFSGRQFSNSRSEMNVSTLELGDSALYLCASSSGDFQGYEQYFGPGTRLTVT.

The chain combines TRBV29-1 with TRBJ1-2. CDR3 length equals 12 residues. Germline CDR1 and CDR2: SQVTM and ANQGSEA. CDR3 sequence reads: CSVEEPRSRYTF.

In terms of frequency, this clonotype is medium-sized. The CDR3 loop reads CASSFLGGTSAFDEQFF. The rearrangement links TRBV7-6 to TRBJ2-1; as DNA is missing, the TRBD2 call by TCRdb cannot be tested. The CDR3 runs to 17 residues. CDR1 is SGHVS and CDR2 is FNYEAQ in the germline V gene. Full variable domain (rest looked up from reference TRBV7-6 and TRBJ2-1): GAGVSQSPRYKVTKRGQDVALRCDPISGHVSLYWYRQALGQGPEFLTYFNYEAQQDKSGLPNDRFSAERPEGSISTLTIQRTEQRDSAMYRCASSFLGGTSAFDEQFFGPGTRLTVL.

Its frequency marks this clonotype as medium-sized. The chain's CDR3 is CSVELAGYHEQFF. The V gene is TRBV29-1, the J gene TRBJ2-1; TCRdb outputs TRBD2, but without DNA this stays unchecked. The CDR3 is made up of 13 amino acids. Germline lookup yields CDR1 SQVTM and CDR2 ANQGSEA.

The chain is built from TRBV4-3 and TRBJ2-7; the D gene TCRdb calls, TRBD1, cannot be checked with no DNA. Germline values: CDR1 LGHNA, CDR2 YSLEER. The CDR3 contains 15 residues. CDR3 sequence: CASSYTGTGIYEQYF.

The chain couples TRBV7-9 to TRBJ2-1; TCRdb indicates TRBD1, and absent DNA this call remains unverified. CDR1 and CDR2 (germline): SEHNR, FQNEAQ (reference sequence). This CDR3 contains 13 residues. The CDR3 sequence: CASSLGQHNEQFF.

The J gene is TRBJ2-1, the V gene TRBV7-7; the D call of TRBD2 rests on TCRdb alone, since no DNA is present to check it. The CDR3 totals 14 residues. Germline CDR1 SSHAT, CDR2 FNYEAQ (reference sequence). The CDR3 sequence is CASSPTTSGNEQFF.

This clonotype registers medium-sized (0.01 to 0.1%) by frequency. This rearrangement joins TRBV13 to TRBJ2-7; TCRdb outputs TRBD2, but without DNA this stays unchecked. CDR3 length: 14 residues. The V gene's germline CDR1 is PRHDT and CDR2 FYEKMQ (reference sequence). The CDR3 here is CASSATSGNYEQYF.

This clonotype counts as medium-sized by frequency. V gene TRBV20-1 combines with J gene TRBJ1-6; the TRBD1 assignment by TCRdb is unverifiable without DNA. The germline gives CDR1 DFQATT, CDR2 SNEGSKA (reference sequence). This CDR3 region has 15 residues. The CDR3: CSARGSGTGNSPLHF.

This clonotype shows up as medium-sized by frequency. The chain combines TRBV29-1 with TRBJ1-2; TCRdb returns TRBD1, unconfirmable since there is no DNA. CDR1 and CDR2 (germline): SQVTM, ANQGSEA. CDR3 length: 11 amino acids. The CDR3 here is CSVEGTGDYTF. Variable domain in full (rest from reference TRBV29-1 and TRBJ1-2): SAVISQKPSRDICQRGTSLTIQCQVDSQVTMMFWYRQQPGQSLTLIATANQGSEATYESGFVIDKFPISRPNLTFSTLTVSNMSPEDSSIYLCSVEGTGDYTFGSGTRLTVV.

This sequence joins TRBV5-6 and TRBJ2-5; the D call of TRBD1 rests on TCRdb alone, since no DNA is present to check it. The CDR3 spans 13 residues. Per germline, CDR1 SGHDT and CDR2 YYEEEE. CDR3 residues: CASSPGGTETQYF. Full variable domain (rest looked up from reference TRBV5-6 and TRBJ2-5): DAGVTQSPTHLIKTRGQQVTLRCSPKSGHDTVSWYQQALGQGPQFIFQYYEEEERQRGNFPDRFSGHQFPNYSSELNVNALLLGDSALYLCASSPGGTETQYFGPGTRLLVL.

The rearrangement joins TRBV3-1 to TRBJ2-1; TCRdb indicates TRBD2, and absent DNA this call remains unverified. Germline V gene sequence: CDR1 LGHDT, CDR2 YNNKEL (reference sequence). The CDR3 consists of 18 residues. This chain's CDR3 is CASSSPRFPSGGYNEQFF.